Listed below are T cell receptor beta chains from one sample, sequenced in a study of T cell repertoires in aging, cancer and after chemotherapy. TCRdb called the multiplex PCR reads again in MiXCR, with one record for every CDR3 protein. The sample shows some 2,700 distinct CDR3 sequences, roughly three fifths of them seen only once. What was sequenced was blood. The receptors here all came from a human donor with a blood cancer. Each CDR3 is given with its conserved first and last residue. The D gene is left open where the match is weak. Some rows mark clone size as missing; the rest say once, few, many or name a class of expanded clone.

clone size,CDR3 length,V gene,D gene,J gene,CDR3 protein,CDR3 DNA
few,14,TRBV6-5,TRBD1,TRBJ2-5,CASSQDRGRETQYF,TGTGCCAGCTCCCAGGACAGGGGGAGAGAGACCCAGTACTTC
-,15,TRBV20-1,TRBD2,TRBJ2-7,CSARYGTSNPYEQYF,TGCAGTGCTAGATACGGGACTAGCAATCCCTACGAGCAGTACTTC
-,17,TRBV6-5,TRBD1,TRBJ1-6,CASSSDRSGYYNSPLHF,TGTGCCAGCTCTTCGGACAGGTCGGGATACTATAATTCACCCCTCCACTTT
-,16,TRBV10-3,-,TRBJ2-2,CAVSERASANTGELFF,TGTGCCGTATCCGAGCGGGCTAGCGCTAACACCGGGGAGCTGTTTTTT
large,15,TRBV6-6,TRBD1,TRBJ2-1,CASSPGQGWINEQFF,TGTGCCAGCAGTCCCGGACAGGGGTGGATCAATGAGCAGTTCTTC
-,15,TRBV20-1,-,TRBJ2-3,CSAREVGRDTDTQYF,TGCAGTGCTAGAGAAGTAGGCAGAGACACAGATACGCAGTATTTT
-,16,TRBV30,-,TRBJ1-6,CAWRGPGSSYNSPLHF,TGTGCCTGGAGAGGTCCGGGGAGCTCCTATAATTCACCCCTCCACTTT
few,15,TRBV7-3,-,TRBJ2-7,CASSSLPGTPYEQYF,TGTGCCAGCAGCTCCTTACCCGGGACACCCTACGAGCAGTACTTC
-,15,TRBV6-2/TRBV6-3,-,TRBJ1-3,CASRDIRTFGNTIYF,TGTGCCAGCAGGGATATACGGACATTTGGAAACACCATATATTTT
-,14,TRBV29-1,-,TRBJ2-6,CSVYGPGGANVLTF,TGCAGCGTCTACGGCCCCGGGGGGGCCAACGTCCTGACTTTC
-,15,TRBV5-6,-,TRBJ2-5,CASSFSWGVGETQYF,TGTGCCAGCAGCTTTTCTTGGGGTGTGGGAGAGACCCAGTACTTC
few,14,TRBV12-3/TRBV12-4,-,TRBJ2-1,CASSSPPSKNEQFF,TGTGCCAGCAGTTCCCCTCCTTCCAAGAATGAGCAGTTCTTC
-,14,TRBV12-3/TRBV12-4,-,TRBJ1-6,CASSLATRNSPLHF,TGTGCCAGCAGTTTAGCGACACGTAATTCACCCCTCCACTTT
-,17,TRBV6-6,-,TRBJ2-3,CASSSLLDITGTDTQYF,TGTGCCAGCAGTTCTCTCCTCGACATTACGGGCACAGATACGCAGTATTTT
-,16,TRBV5-4,TRBD2,TRBJ2-1,CASSLSGSASYNEQFF,TGTGCCAGCAGCCTTAGCGGGAGCGCCTCCTACAATGAGCAGTTCTTC
-,16,TRBV30,TRBD1,TRBJ1-6,CAWSSGQGPPSGPLHF,TGTGCCTGGAGTTCAGGACAGGGCCCGCCCTCGGGACCCCTCCACTTT
-,13,TRBV6-6,TRBD2,TRBJ2-3,CASSYPSGASQYF,TGTGCCAGCAGTTACCCGAGCGGGGCTTCGCAGTATTTT
-,13,TRBV24-1,-,TRBJ2-3,CATSVSGADTQYF,TGTGCCACCAGTGTTTCCGGCGCAGATACGCAGTATTTT
-,14,TRBV19,TRBD1,TRBJ2-3,CASRRTGGTDTQYF,TGTGCCAGCAGGCGGACAGGGGGCACAGATACGCAGTATTTT
once,13,TRBV30,-,TRBJ1-5,CAWSGDSNQPQHF,TGTGCCTGGAGTGGTGATAGCAATCAGCCCCAGCATTTT
few,13,TRBV30,-,TRBJ1-5,CASLWAGNQPQHF,TGTGCCTCCTTGTGGGCGGGCAATCAGCCCCAGCATTTT
-,14,TRBV6-5,TRBD2,TRBJ2-1,CASSFSGGATEQFF,TGTGCCAGCAGTTTTAGCGGGGGGGCCACTGAGCAGTTCTTC
-,16,TRBV7-9,-,TRBJ2-7,CASSLRARFLGGGQYF,TGTGCCAGCAGCTTACGGGCCCGGTTTTTAGGCGGTGGGCAGTACTTC
few,14,TRBV30,TRBD1,TRBJ2-7,CAWSSNRGLYEQYF,TGTGCCTGGAGTTCCAACAGGGGGCTATACGAGCAGTACTTC
-,16,TRBV7-2,-,TRBJ1-2,CASSYYDDTTNYGYTF,TGTGCCAGCAGTTACTATGATGACACGACTAACTATGGCTACACCTTC
-,16,TRBV28,-,TRBJ2-5,CASSSLSDAWMETQYF,TGTGCCAGCAGTTCCCTCAGTGACGCATGGATGGAGACCCAGTACTTC
few,15,TRBV6-5,-,TRBJ2-2,CASRVGLGPTGELFF,TGTGCCAGCAGGGTCGGACTGGGCCCCACCGGGGAGCTGTTTTTT
-,14,TRBV6-6,TRBD1,TRBJ2-7,CASRRTGERDEQYF,TGTGCCAGCAGGCGGACAGGGGAGAGGGACGAGCAGTACTTC
few,15,TRBV5-4,TRBD2,TRBJ2-1,CASSLVSGGGDEQFF,TGTGCCAGCAGCTTGGTCAGCGGGGGCGGAGATGAGCAGTTCTTC
once,14,TRBV7-2,TRBD1,TRBJ1-2,CASSLGQGGYGYTF,TGTGCCAGCAGCTTAGGGCAGGGGGGTTATGGCTACACCTTC
-,15,TRBV6-1,-,TRBJ1-3,CASSVGGRGRNTIYF,TGTGCCAGCAGTGTGGGGGGGAGGGGCAGAAACACCATATATTTT
-,14,TRBV6-5,TRBD1,TRBJ2-7,CASSIMDRSYEQYF,TGTGCCAGCAGTATTATGGACAGGAGCTACGAGCAGTACTTC
-,14,TRBV7-2,-,TRBJ2-1,CASSLATTYNEQFF,TGTGCCAGCAGCTTAGCAACGACCTACAATGAGCAGTTCTTC
medium-sized,14,TRBV7-2,-,TRBJ2-3,CASSPQGSTDTQYF,TGTGCCAGCAGCCCGCAAGGGTCCACAGATACGCAGTATTTT
few,14,TRBV20-1,-,TRBJ2-1,CSARVGARVGEQFF,TGCAGTGCTAGAGTGGGGGCGCGGGTTGGTGAGCAGTTCTTC